The rows below give T cell receptor beta chains drawn from one sample of a study of T cells after yellow fever vaccination. TCRdb reprocessed the 5' RACE reads with MiXCR, giving one entry per CDR3 protein. The table includes a few hundred thousand distinct CDR3 sequences, 11% detected once. This sample comprised PBMCs, obtained on the day of the first yellow fever vaccination. Every receptor here comes from a man aged 18 to 30 who received the YFV17D yellow fever vaccine. CDR3s include the opening cysteine and the closing phenylalanine or tryptophan. A D gene is named only where the DNA matches it firmly. Clone size appears in some rows only: once, few, many, or a class for an expanded clone.

v_call: TRBV20-1; j_call: TRBJ2-3; clone_size: few; d_call: NA; cdr3_aa: CSAHSGDTTDTQYF
v_call: TRBV29-1; j_call: TRBJ1-2; clone_size: few; d_call: NA; cdr3_aa: CSVPTDVTGYTF
v_call: TRBV6-1; j_call: TRBJ2-6; clone_size: few; d_call: NA; cdr3_aa: CASTGQFYSGANVLTF
v_call: TRBV20-1; j_call: TRBJ1-2; clone_size: few; d_call: NA; cdr3_aa: CSARENSGYTF
v_call: TRBV5-1; j_call: TRBJ1-4; clone_size: NA; d_call: NA; cdr3_aa: CASSLGGGMDEKLFF
v_call: TRBV29-1; j_call: TRBJ1-4; clone_size: NA; d_call: NA; cdr3_aa: CSVVGATNEKLFF
v_call: TRBV7-7; j_call: TRBJ2-5; clone_size: few; d_call: TRBD2; cdr3_aa: CASSLGASGGQETQYF
v_call: TRBV7-3; j_call: TRBJ2-5; clone_size: NA; d_call: NA; cdr3_aa: CASSLGPEKTQYF
v_call: TRBV2; j_call: TRBJ1-2; clone_size: few; d_call: NA; cdr3_aa: CASSERAGEGYGYTF
v_call: TRBV5-1; j_call: TRBJ2-6; clone_size: NA; d_call: NA; cdr3_aa: CASSPREGNSGANVLTF
v_call: TRBV20-1; j_call: TRBJ2-3; clone_size: few; d_call: NA; cdr3_aa: CSARDVQGRGTDTQYF
v_call: TRBV7-9; j_call: TRBJ2-5; clone_size: NA; d_call: TRBD2; cdr3_aa: CASSLPTSGGQETQYF
v_call: TRBV5-1; j_call: TRBJ2-2; clone_size: many; d_call: NA; cdr3_aa: CASSLATVNTGELFF
v_call: TRBV6-5; j_call: TRBJ2-1; clone_size: NA; d_call: NA; cdr3_aa: CASSSRQAAFF
v_call: TRBV4-1; j_call: TRBJ2-2; clone_size: NA; d_call: TRBD1; cdr3_aa: CASSQGQGTATGELFF
v_call: TRBV6-5; j_call: TRBJ1-2; clone_size: few; d_call: NA; cdr3_aa: CASSYSSEDYGYTF
v_call: TRBV15; j_call: TRBJ1-4; clone_size: few; d_call: TRBD1; cdr3_aa: CATSIDRATNEKLFF
v_call: TRBV4-2; j_call: TRBJ1-1; clone_size: NA; d_call: NA; cdr3_aa: CASSQRPGLVGNTEAFF
v_call: TRBV7-2; j_call: TRBJ2-1; clone_size: NA; d_call: TRBD2; cdr3_aa: CASSRVGAGGVAQFF
v_call: TRBV7-9; j_call: TRBJ2-5; clone_size: many; d_call: NA; cdr3_aa: CASSPRTVLQETQYF
v_call: TRBV24-1; j_call: TRBJ2-3; clone_size: NA; d_call: TRBD1; cdr3_aa: CATSGDRTTDTQYF
v_call: TRBV3-1; j_call: TRBJ2-3; clone_size: few; d_call: NA; cdr3_aa: CASSPYRDPTDTQYF
v_call: TRBV6-1; j_call: TRBJ2-2; clone_size: NA; d_call: NA; cdr3_aa: CASRLLGTGELFF
v_call: TRBV6-2/TRBV6-3; j_call: TRBJ1-1; clone_size: NA; d_call: TRBD1; cdr3_aa: CASRPDRAGTEAFF
v_call: TRBV4-1; j_call: TRBJ2-1; clone_size: NA; d_call: TRBD1; cdr3_aa: CASSQIDRGEGNEQFF
v_call: TRBV5-1; j_call: TRBJ2-2; clone_size: many; d_call: TRBD1; cdr3_aa: CASSLGGTANTGELFF
v_call: TRBV7-9; j_call: TRBJ1-5; clone_size: few; d_call: TRBD1; cdr3_aa: CASSRQGISQPQHF
v_call: TRBV6-1; j_call: TRBJ2-3; clone_size: few; d_call: TRBD2; cdr3_aa: CASSEYSGGPAGTDTQYF
v_call: TRBV7-3; j_call: TRBJ2-3; clone_size: few; d_call: TRBD2; cdr3_aa: CASSPYRLARTTDTQYF
v_call: TRBV20-1; j_call: TRBJ1-5; clone_size: few; d_call: NA; cdr3_aa: CSARVTGSFNQPQHF
v_call: TRBV20-1; j_call: TRBJ2-1; clone_size: NA; d_call: NA; cdr3_aa: CSAIGGNEQFF
v_call: TRBV6-1; j_call: TRBJ2-1; clone_size: NA; d_call: NA; cdr3_aa: CASRGGQSYNEQFF
v_call: TRBV5-1; j_call: TRBJ2-1; clone_size: many; d_call: TRBD1; cdr3_aa: CASGGQAYNEQFF
v_call: TRBV5-1; j_call: TRBJ2-3; clone_size: few; d_call: TRBD1; cdr3_aa: CASSPSGTGGDTQYF
v_call: TRBV4-2; j_call: TRBJ2-5; clone_size: few; d_call: NA; cdr3_aa: CASSQDANKQETQYF
v_call: TRBV18; j_call: TRBJ1-6; clone_size: NA; d_call: NA; cdr3_aa: CASSPQSDGRGSPLHF
v_call: TRBV5-1; j_call: TRBJ1-1; clone_size: NA; d_call: NA; cdr3_aa: CASSLESGAMNTEAFF
v_call: TRBV7-2; j_call: TRBJ1-3; clone_size: NA; d_call: NA; cdr3_aa: CASSWSSGNTIYF
v_call: TRBV7-8; j_call: TRBJ1-2; clone_size: many; d_call: TRBD1; cdr3_aa: CASSLEVTGDGYTF
v_call: TRBV5-1; j_call: TRBJ2-5; clone_size: many; d_call: NA; cdr3_aa: CASSWTPQETQYF
v_call: TRBV5-1; j_call: TRBJ1-1; clone_size: few; d_call: NA; cdr3_aa: CASSEGVLTRNTEAFF
v_call: TRBV27; j_call: TRBJ2-3; clone_size: few; d_call: NA; cdr3_aa: CASSLDSGTVFTDTQYF
v_call: TRBV10-2; j_call: TRBJ2-5; clone_size: few; d_call: NA; cdr3_aa: CASARLGLRETQYF
v_call: TRBV5-4; j_call: TRBJ2-2; clone_size: NA; d_call: TRBD2; cdr3_aa: CAGRQGGTGELFF
v_call: TRBV21-1; j_call: TRBJ2-4; clone_size: NA; d_call: NA; cdr3_aa: CASKRPRQGRERLLQYF